Following are 29 T cell receptor beta chains from one sample sequenced in a study of blood T cell repertoires in COVID-19. Repertoires were generated with immunoSEQ multiplex PCR, while TCRdb's copy carries only in-frame clones and drops some. The sample carries 150,000 to 200,000 clones, approximately 80% recorded once. Specimen: peripheral blood. The source is a woman aged 55 to 70 with acute or convalescent COVID-19.

The CDR3 sequence is CASSLGGGEPYEQYF. The CDR3 DNA reads TGTGCCAGCAGCTTAGGAGGAGGGGAGCCCTACGAGCAGTACTTC. The genes are TRBV7-9 and TRBJ2-7, with D maybe TRBD2 (6 bases). The V gene lost 1 base and the J gene lost 2 bases, with 12 bases spanning the gap. The CDR3 totals 15 residues. The germline gives CDR1 SEHNR, CDR2 FQNEAQ (reference sequence).

The rearrangement joins TRBV19 to TRBJ2-3, with 9 nucleotides matching TRBD1. The V segment lost 7 bases and the J segment 6 bases; nucleotides outside the gene matches: 11. The V gene's germline CDR1 is LNHDA and CDR2 SQIVND (reference sequence). The CDR3 totals 15 residues. DNA of the CDR3: TGTGCCAGTAAATATGGACAGGGGCCATGGGATACGCAGTATTTT. Its protein product is CASKYGQGPWDTQYF.

The rearrangement joins TRBV7-3 to TRBJ2-1, with D possibly being TRBD2 (5 bases). V gave up 1 base and J gave up 2 bases, with 12 bases separating them. Germline V lookup: CDR1 SGHTA, CDR2 FQGTGA. The CDR3 runs 16 residues. For the CDR3, the DNA is TGTGCCAGCAGCTTAAGAGGGAATCCACCCTACAATGAGCAGTTCTTC. It is translated as CASSLRGNPPYNEQFF.

The chain has TRBV4-2 and TRBJ1-6, with 9 positions matching TRBD1. The germline V gene has CDR1 LGHNA and CDR2 YNFKEQ. The CDR3 loop spans 15 amino acids. Trimming cost V 0 bases and J 15 bases; bases outside gene matches: 9. The CDR3 nucleotides read TGTGCCAGCAGCCAAGATCGGGGACAGGGTGGTCACCTCCACTTT. Translating it yields CASSQDRGQGGHLHF.

This clone turned up a few times. The rearrangement links TRBV5-1 to TRBJ1-5; 7 bases are a match to TRBD1. V was clipped by 4 bases and J by 2 bases; unmatched bases: 6. From germline, CDR1 is SGHRS and CDR2 YFSETQ. The CDR3 runs 15 residues. CDR3 residues: CASSLDGQGNQPQHF. The DNA for the CDR3 is TGCGCCAGCAGCCTCGATGGACAGGGCAATCAGCCCCAGCATTTT.

The table lists this clone with a count of one. This rearrangement joins TRBV24-1 to TRBJ2-1; 10 bases match TRBD2. V lost 5 bases and J lost 6; bases outside the gene matches: 12. CDR3 length: 17 amino acids. Germline V gene lookup returns CDR1 KGHDR and CDR2 SFDVKD. CDR3 residues: CATSAYPGLAGGNEQFF. In DNA form, the CDR3 reads TGTGCCACCAGTGCCTACCCGGGTTTAGCGGGGGGCAATGAGCAGTTCTTC.

The chain links TRBV12-3 or TRBV12-4 to TRBJ1-2; D gene unclear. The V end lost 5 bases, the J end lost 0 bases, and 7 bases lay between the germline ends. The CDR3 length is 13 residues. CDR3 protein: CASSPLANYGYTF. The DNA of the CDR3 is TGTGCCAGCAGTCCTTTAGCTAACTATGGCTACACCTTC.

The genes are TRBV5-6 and TRBJ2-3; 8 positions match TRBD1. The CDR3 loop spans 16 amino acids. V trimming: 3 bases; J trimming: 4 bases; junction bases outside the gene matches: 10. Germline V gene data show CDR1 as SGHDT and CDR2 as YYEEEE. Written as DNA, the CDR3 is TGTGCCAGCAGCTACCCCGGACAGGGAGGATCAGATACGCAGTATTTT. Its protein product is CASSYPGQGGSDTQYF.

The chain combines TRBV9 with TRBJ1-3; TRBD1 might be the D (5 bases). Germline lookup yields CDR1 SGDLS and CDR2 YYNGEE. The CDR3 spans 16 residues. V gave up 0 bases and J gave up 8 bases, with 18 bases separating them. The CDR3 region has the DNA TGTGCCAGCAGCGTAGCCCCCAGGGTGTTAGAGGACACCATATATTTT. Its translation is CASSVAPRVLEDTIYF.

This chain links TRBV3-1 (or the pseudogene TRBV3-2) with TRBJ2-7, with 9 positions matching TRBD1. The CDR3 extends over 14 amino acids. Trimming removed 5 bases from V and 6 bases from J; junction bases left unmatched: 8. From germline, CDR1 is LGHDT and CDR2 YNNKEL (reference sequence). The CDR3 DNA reads as TGTGCCAGCAGCTCAATGGACAGGGGAGCCGAGCAGTACTTC. Translated, it gives CASSSMDRGAEQYF.

This chain links TRBV5-8 with TRBJ1-2; D might be TRBD1 (6 bases). This CDR3 region has 16 residues. Trimming shortened V by 4 bases and J by 0 bases, and 16 bases separated the two germline ends. Germline CDR1 is SGHTS and CDR2 is YDEGEE. The CDR3, as DNA: TGTGCCAGCAGCCAGAGACAGGCCCCAGCTAACTATGGCTACACCTTC. This encodes CASSQRQAPANYGYTF.

This chain connects TRBV2 to TRBJ2-3, with TRBD1 as a possible D gene (6 bases). The CDR3 sequence is 13 residues long. The germline gives CDR1 SNHLY, CDR2 FYNNEI. V was trimmed by 8 bases and J by 0 bases, leaving 9 bases between them. The DNA of the CDR3 is TGTGCCAGCGCGGACAGAAGCACAGATACGCAGTATTTT. This translates into CASADRSTDTQYF.

This clone was picked up a small number of times. The rearrangement uses TRBV2 and TRBJ1-2; D might be TRBD1 (6 bases). Trimming left V 2 bases short and J 4 bases short, with 11 bases between. The CDR3 length is 14 residues. The germline gives CDR1 SNHLY, CDR2 FYNNEI. The CDR3 DNA reads TGTGCCAGCAGTGAATACAGGGAGGGCTATGGCTACACCTTC. Amino acids: CASSEYREGYGYTF.

Of note for this clone: Distinct nucleotide sequences in the sample also encode this CDR3. V usage is TRBV19 and J usage is TRBJ1-5; unclear D gene. Germline assignment: CDR1 LNHDA and CDR2 SQIVND (reference sequence). The CDR3 consists of 13 residues. V gave up 2 bases and J gave up 1 base, with 3 bases separating them. The CDR3: CASSIPSNQPQHF. Written as DNA, the CDR3 is TGTGCCAGTAGTATACCGAGCAATCAGCCCCAGCATTTT.

The V gene is TRBV5-5, the J gene TRBJ1-2; D gene ambiguous. Trimming stripped 0 bases from V and 8 bases from J, with 23 bases between. The CDR3 has 17 residues. The germline CDR1 and CDR2 sequences are SGHKS and YYEKEE (reference sequence). The chain's CDR3 is CASSLAPPGRRMEGYTF. CDR3 DNA: TGTGCCAGCAGCTTGGCCCCACCCGGGAGGCGAATGGAGGGCTACACCTTC. Using reference TRBV5-5 and TRBJ1-2 for the parts outside the CDR3, the full variable domain is DAGVTQSPTHLIKTRGQQVTLRCSPISGHKSVSWYQQVLGQGPQFIFQYYEKEERGRGNFPDRFSARQFPNYSSELNVNALLLGDSALYLCASSLAPPGRRMEGYTFGSGTRLTVV.

This clone was seen a handful of times. The J gene is TRBJ2-3, the V gene TRBV11-2; unclear D gene. V was cut by 1 base and J by 0 bases, with 14 bases left in between. The CDR3 contains 17 residues. Looked up from germline, CDR1 is SGHAT and CDR2 is FQNNGV. CDR3 protein: CASSLVTGGLSTDTQYF. As DNA, the CDR3 is TGTGCCAGCAGCTTAGTAACTGGCGGTCTTAGCACAGATACGCAGTATTTT. The full variable domain, in which reference TRBV11-2 and TRBJ2-3 provide the parts outside the CDR3, is EAGVAQSPRYKIIEKRQSVAFWCNPISGHATLYWYQQILGQGPKLLIQFQNNGVVDDSQLPKDRFSAERLKGVDSTLKIQPAKLEDSAVYLCASSLVTGGLSTDTQYFGPGTRLTVL.

This chain links TRBV18 with TRBJ1-2; a weak D match, TRBD1 (5 bases). The CDR3 consists of 13 residues. Trimming removed 1 base from V and 6 bases from J, with 9 bases in between. The V gene's germline CDR1 is KGHSH and CDR2 LQKENI. CDR3 protein: CASSPQAGNGYTF. The CDR3 DNA sequence: TGTGCCAGCTCACCACAGGCAGGGAATGGCTACACCTTC.

The chain uses TRBV2 and TRBJ1-5; the match to TRBD1 covers 11 bases. CDR1 is SNHLY, CDR2 FYNNEI, per germline. The CDR3 sequence is 17 residues long. With V trimmed by 4 bases and J by 1 base, 6 bases remained unmatched. CDR3 region: CASSVVDRGLSNQPQHF. CDR3 sequence (DNA): TGTGCCAGCAGTGTGGTGGACAGGGGGCTGAGCAATCAGCCCCAGCATTTT.

The rearrangement links TRBV30 to TRBJ1-3; D is uncertain. Germline CDR1 is GTSNPN and CDR2 is SVGIG (reference sequence). V lost 3 bases to trimming and J lost 0 bases, with 6 bases between them. This CDR3 is built from 13 residues. CDR3 protein: CAWRGDSGNTIYF. In DNA form, the CDR3 reads TGTGCCTGGAGGGGAGACTCTGGAAACACCATATATTTT.

J is TRBJ2-5 and V is TRBV27; TRBD1 matches 7 bases. The germline V gene has CDR1 MNHEY and CDR2 SMNVEV (reference sequence). The junction had 2 bases not matched to a gene; V was cut back by 4 bases and J by 0 bases. The CDR3 contains 14 residues. In DNA, the CDR3 is TGTGCCAGCAGTTCCACAGGGGACCAAGAGACCCAGTACTTC. Protein sequence: CASSSTGDQETQYF.

The chain has TRBV7-8 and TRBJ1-1; the D gene is possibly TRBD1 (5 bases). The germline V and J ends were trimmed by 5 bases and 0 bases, with 7 bases remaining between them. The V gene's germline CDR1 is SGHVS and CDR2 FQNEAQ. The CDR3 loop spans 13 amino acids. CDR3 in amino acids: CASSIQVNTEAFF. The DNA of the CDR3 is TGTGCCAGCAGCATACAGGTGAACACTGAAGCTTTCTTT.

This sequence joins TRBV20-1 and TRBJ2-1, with D possibly being TRBD1 (6 bases). V was shortened by 6 bases and J by 8 bases, with 11 bases between the two germline ends. The CDR3 covers 11 residues. CDR1 is DFQATT and CDR2 is SNEGSKA in the germline V gene (reference sequence). CDR3 sequence reads: CSATGTHEQFF. The DNA for the CDR3 is TGCAGTGCAACCGGGACACATGAGCAGTTCTTC.

This sequence joins TRBV6-5 and TRBJ1-1; a possible D gene is TRBD1 (5 bases). The CDR3 runs to 14 residues. CDR1 is MNHEY and CDR2 is SVGAGI in the germline V gene. The germline V and J ends were trimmed by 6 bases and 1 base, with 12 bases remaining between them. CDR3 DNA sequence: TGTGCCAGCAGCAACAACGGGGGGAACACTGAAGCTTTCTTT. Its translation: CASSNNGGNTEAFF.

The CDR3 is CASRATGGAGQPQHF. For the CDR3, the DNA is TGTGCCAGCAGAGCGACAGGGGGCGCCGGCCAGCCCCAGCATTTT. This chain links TRBV6-5 with TRBJ1-5; 10 nucleotides line up with TRBD1. Germline CDR1 and CDR2: MNHEY and SVGAGI. With V trimmed by 6 bases and J by 7 bases, 9 bases remained unmatched. The CDR3 spans 15 residues.

The rearrangement joins TRBV9 to TRBJ1-3; TRBD1 matches 7 bases. Trimming removed 4 bases from V and 0 bases from J; junction bases left unmatched: 13. The CDR3 runs to 18 residues. Germline lookup yields CDR1 SGDLS and CDR2 YYNGEE. In DNA, the CDR3 is TGTGCCAGCAGCTTAACCGGGACAGCCCTTTTCTCTGGAAACACCATATATTTT. The encoded protein is CASSLTGTALFSGNTIYF.

This sequence joins TRBV19 and TRBJ1-2; 8 nucleotides agree with TRBD1. Germline assignment: CDR1 LNHDA and CDR2 SQIVND (reference sequence). This CDR3 is 16 amino acids long. The V and J ends lost 6 bases and 5 bases, in that order; junction bases with no gene match: 14. In DNA, the CDR3 is TGTGCCAGTAGCATACCGGGACAGGATTCGTGGTATGGCTACACCTTC. Translated, it gives CASSIPGQDSWYGYTF.

This clone was observed many times. This chain connects TRBV29-1 to TRBJ1-1; D not certain. The CDR3 has 14 residues. Germline V gene sequence: CDR1 SQVTM, CDR2 ANQGSEA. The germline V and J ends were trimmed by 7 bases and 5 bases, with 20 bases remaining between them. CDR3 coding DNA: TGCAGCGCCGGCGAGCCGCGGTCTGTGACTGAAGCTTTCTTT. Translated, it gives CSAGEPRSVTEAFF.

This clone was recorded once. This chain links TRBV19 with TRBJ1-5; D is uncertain. The germline V gene encodes CDR1 LNHDA and CDR2 SQIVND (reference sequence). V was cut by 3 bases and J by 1 base, with 13 bases left in between. This CDR3 spans 16 amino acids. The CDR3 DNA reads as TGTGCCAGTAGTATCACAGACTACCTGAGCAATCAGCCCCAGCATTTT. Amino acid sequence: CASSITDYLSNQPQHF.

The chain employs TRBV19 and TRBJ2-4, with 9 bases aligning to TRBD2. Germline V CDR1 and CDR2: LNHDA, SQIVND (reference sequence). The CDR3 contains 15 residues. Trimming cost V 1 base and J 4 bases; bases outside gene matches: 2. The CDR3 DNA sequence: TGTGCCAGTAGTATAGTGGCGGGGGGGAAAAACATTCAGTACTTC. Translation gives CASSIVAGGKNIQYF.